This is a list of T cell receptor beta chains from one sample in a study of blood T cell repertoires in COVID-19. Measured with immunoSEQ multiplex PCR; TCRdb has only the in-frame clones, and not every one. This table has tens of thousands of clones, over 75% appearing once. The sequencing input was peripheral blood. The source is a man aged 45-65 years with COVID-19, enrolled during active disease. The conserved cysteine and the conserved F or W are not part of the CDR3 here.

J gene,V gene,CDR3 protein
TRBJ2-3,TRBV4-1,ASSPFESSTDTQY
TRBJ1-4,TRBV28,ASSTGPWGEKLF
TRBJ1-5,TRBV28,ASSWGPGNQPQH
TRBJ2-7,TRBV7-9,ASRRGQDEQY
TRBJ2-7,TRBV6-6,ASRSDRVVQLYEQY
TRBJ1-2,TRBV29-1,SVTGGVNYGYT
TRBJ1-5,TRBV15,ATSRDLQPQH
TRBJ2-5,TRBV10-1,ASSEVEDETQY
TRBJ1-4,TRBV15,ATSRDERFEKLF
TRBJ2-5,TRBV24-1,ATSDGTSGRRETQY
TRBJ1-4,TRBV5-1,ASTSLGVKDEKLF
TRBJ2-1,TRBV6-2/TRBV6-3,ASRPSGFRYNEQF
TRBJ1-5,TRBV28,ASETVGQPQH
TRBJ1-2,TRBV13,ASSFDSSNYGYT
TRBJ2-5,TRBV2,ASSDEGWETQY
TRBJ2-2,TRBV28,ASSRDRADGELF
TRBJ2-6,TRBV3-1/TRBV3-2,ASSQEGAGANVLT
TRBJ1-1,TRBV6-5,ASKNLGGTEAF
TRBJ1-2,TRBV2,ASSEVGDRNYGYT
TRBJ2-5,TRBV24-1,ATSDRTSGRRETQY
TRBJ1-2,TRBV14,ASSQTDRTPSEGYT
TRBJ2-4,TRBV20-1,SASVGTDKNIQY
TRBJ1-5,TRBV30,AWSIPQGWDQPQH
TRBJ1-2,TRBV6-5,ASREDRQTFYGYT
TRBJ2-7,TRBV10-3,AISGLAASYEQY
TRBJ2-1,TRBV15,ATSRTGVAEQF
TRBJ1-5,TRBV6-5,ASSLSLNSNQPQH
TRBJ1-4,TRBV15,ATSTGRGNEKLF
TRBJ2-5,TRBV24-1,ATSERGVQETQY
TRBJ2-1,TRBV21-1,AQRGTAYNEQF
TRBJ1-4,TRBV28,ASSWPGQGREKLF
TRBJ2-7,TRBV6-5,ASIPATGSYEQY
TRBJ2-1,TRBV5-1,ASSLGLAAGRPYNEQF
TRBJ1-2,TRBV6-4,ASSDSWGQEDGYT
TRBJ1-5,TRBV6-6,ASSSKDRVGNQPQH
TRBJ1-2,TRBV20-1,SASLGTGGVGYT
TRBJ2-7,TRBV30,AWSVGGHSYEQY
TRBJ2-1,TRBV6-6,ASIKSQSDEEQF
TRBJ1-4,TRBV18,ASSPSGQGAGKLF
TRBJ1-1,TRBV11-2,ASSLAGGGTEAF
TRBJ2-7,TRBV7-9,ASSQGDEQY
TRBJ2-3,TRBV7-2,ASSLGAGTRTDTQY
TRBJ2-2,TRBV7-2,ASSVERLTGELF
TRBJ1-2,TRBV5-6,ASSRGKAGGYT
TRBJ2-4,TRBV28,ASSLWGLAAGAKNIQY
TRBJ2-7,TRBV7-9,ASSLGRALDGYEQY
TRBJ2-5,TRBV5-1,ASSLLATKETQY